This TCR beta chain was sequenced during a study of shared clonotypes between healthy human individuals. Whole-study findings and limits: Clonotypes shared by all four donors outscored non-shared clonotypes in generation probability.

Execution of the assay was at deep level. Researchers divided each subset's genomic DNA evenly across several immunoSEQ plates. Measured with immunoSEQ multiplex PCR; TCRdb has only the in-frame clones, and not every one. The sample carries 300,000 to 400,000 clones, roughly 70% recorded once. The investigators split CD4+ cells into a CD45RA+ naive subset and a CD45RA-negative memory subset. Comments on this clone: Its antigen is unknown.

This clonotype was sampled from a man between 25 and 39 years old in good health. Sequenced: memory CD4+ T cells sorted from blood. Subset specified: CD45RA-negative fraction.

The CDR3 protein is CASSLSYNEQFF. The CDR3 DNA sequence: TGTGCCAGCAGCTTAAGCTACAATGAGCAGTTCTTC. V is TRBV7-2 and J is TRBJ2-1; D unclear. V lost 2 bases and J 3 bases, leaving 2 bases between the germline ends. The CDR3 runs 12 residues. Germline-derived CDR1 and CDR2 are SGHTA and FQGNSA.